The 9 T cell receptor beta chains below come from one sample, sequenced in a study of human thymus T cells. Sequenced by immunoSEQ multiplex PCR; TCRdb stores in-frame clones only, minus some. The sample contains roughly 130,000 clones, around 94% of which appear only once. Corrective cardiac surgery supplied the resected thymus tissue. Sample: thymus tissue. The receptors originated from a boy under two years old with a congenital heart defect but otherwise immunologically healthy.

This clone was seen a single time. The rearrangement links TRBV5-4 to TRBJ2-3, with 13 nucleotides matching TRBD2. V shed 4 bases, J shed 2 bases, and the junction held 7 bases outside the gene matches. CDR1 and CDR2 (germline): SGHNT, YYREEE (reference sequence). The CDR3 covers 17 residues. The CDR3 DNA is TGTGCCAGCAGCGCTGGACTAGCGGGGGCCCTCACAGATACGCAGTATTTT. This gives the protein CASSAGLAGALTDTQYF.

The rearrangement joins TRBV27 to TRBJ1-2; a possible D gene is TRBD1 (6 bases). CDR1 and CDR2 from the germline V gene are MNHEY and SMNVEV (reference sequence). The CDR3 has 14 residues. V was shortened by 0 bases and J by 6 bases, with 11 bases between the two germline ends. CDR3 protein: CASSLSNREDGYTF. CDR3 sequence (DNA): TGTGCCAGCAGTTTATCGAACAGGGAAGATGGCTACACCTTC.

V usage is TRBV29-1 and J usage is TRBJ2-3, with D possibly being TRBD2 (7 bases). The CDR3 is 13 amino acids. The ends were cut back, 7 bases at V and 5 bases at J, with 16 bases in the middle. Germline CDR1 and CDR2: SQVTM and ANQGSEA. The CDR3 DNA sequence: TGCAGCGCCGGGGGGCCGCCGGGAGATACGCAGTATTTT. This translates into CSAGGPPGDTQYF.

The rearrangement links TRBV4-1 to TRBJ2-1; no clear D gene. V lost 0 bases, J lost 4 bases, and 10 bases lay in between. Germline CDR1 is MGHRA and CDR2 is YSYEKL. The CDR3 is 15 amino acids. The CDR3 coding sequence is TGCGCCAGCAGCCAAGATCAGGCCATTTACAATGAGCAGTTCTTC. It encodes CASSQDQAIYNEQFF.

In DNA form, the CDR3 reads TGTGCCAGCAGTTTAGGCAGGGACAATGAGCAGTTCTTC. Protein: CASSLGRDNEQFF. J is TRBJ2-1 and V is TRBV7-3; D is possibly TRBD1 (5 bases). The V end lost 6 bases, the J end lost 5 bases, and 11 bases lay between the germline ends. Germline loops: CDR1 SGHTA, CDR2 FQGTGA. This CDR3 comprises 13 residues.

The J gene is TRBJ1-2, the V gene TRBV7-9, with D possibly being TRBD1 (5 bases). The CDR3 is 12 amino acids. Per germline, CDR1 SEHNR and CDR2 FQNEAQ (reference sequence). The V end lost 8 bases, the J end lost 7 bases, and 14 bases lay between the germline ends. CDR3 in DNA: TGTGCCAGCCCCCCCGGGGGGAGTGGCTACACCTTC. Its protein product is CASPPGGSGYTF.

The chain links TRBV27 to TRBJ1-1; 8 nucleotides line up with TRBD1. This CDR3 is built from 14 residues. V lost 5 bases, J lost 6 bases, and 8 bases stayed unmatched. From germline, CDR1 is MNHEY and CDR2 SMNVEV (reference sequence). CDR3 bases: TGTGCCAGCAGTCCCGGACAGGGCGTGGCTGAAGCTTTCTTT. Its translation: CASSPGQGVAEAFF.

This chain links TRBV27 with TRBJ1-1, with 8 bases lining up with TRBD1. After removal of 2 bases from V and 3 bases from J, the junction contained 8 bases not matched to a gene. Germline values: CDR1 MNHEY, CDR2 SMNVEV (reference sequence). This CDR3 contains 16 residues. The CDR3 spells CASSLPRQGPYTEAFF. CDR3 sequence (DNA): TGTGCCAGCAGTTTACCCCGACAGGGGCCTTACACTGAAGCTTTCTTT.

The CDR3 here is CASSQVAGQRDYEQYF. Here the CDR3 DNA reads TGCGCCAGCAGCCAAGTCGCGGGACAGCGGGATTACGAGCAGTACTTC. This chain joins TRBV4-3 and TRBJ2-7; D tentatively reads TRBD1 or TRBD2 (7 bases each). The V gene lost 1 base and the J gene lost 4 bases, with 17 bases spanning the gap. The CDR3 runs 16 residues. Looked up from germline, CDR1 is LGHNA and CDR2 is YSLEER.